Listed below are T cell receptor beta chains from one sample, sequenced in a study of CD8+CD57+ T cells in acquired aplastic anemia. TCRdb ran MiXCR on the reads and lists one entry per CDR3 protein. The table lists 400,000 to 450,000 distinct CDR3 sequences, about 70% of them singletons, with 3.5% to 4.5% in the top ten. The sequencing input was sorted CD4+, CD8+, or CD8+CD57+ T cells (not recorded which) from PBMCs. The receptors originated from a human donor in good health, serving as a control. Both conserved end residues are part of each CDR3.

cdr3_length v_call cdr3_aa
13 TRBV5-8 CASSYRGENTIYF
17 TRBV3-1 CASSQMSGVSGANVLTF
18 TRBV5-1 CASSSGFVESTERTPQHF
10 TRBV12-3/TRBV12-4 CASPGGEQYF
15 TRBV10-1 CAIRRQAADPSPLHF
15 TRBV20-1 CSAIYAPYDSDTQYF
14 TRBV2 CASSLDRLPHGYTF
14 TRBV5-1 CASSPSNSMGPLHF
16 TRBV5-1 CASSSTSGRGSYEQYF
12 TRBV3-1 CASRHSGGEQFF
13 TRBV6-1 CASKWGQDAEQYF
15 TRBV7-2 CASSSTSGVYNEQFF
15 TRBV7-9 CASSPGAELNYEQYF
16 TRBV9 CASSVVGGLVGNTIYF
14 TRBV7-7 CASSESSTPNDYTF
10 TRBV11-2 CASSLQPDTF
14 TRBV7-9 CASSFNTGYDGYTF
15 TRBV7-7 CASSNSGGEQETQYF
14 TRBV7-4 CASSLDWGRYGYTF
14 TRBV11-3 CASSRPGTPYEQYF
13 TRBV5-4 CASRLTTTYEQYF
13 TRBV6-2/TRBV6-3 CASSYGWGSGYTF
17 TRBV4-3 CASSQDQAGEGGYGYTF
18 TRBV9 CASSEDECSPNTNTEAFF
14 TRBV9 CASSAGAGSYETHF
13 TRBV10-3 CAIRGTANNEQFF
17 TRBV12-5 CASGSGTSGGFADTQYF
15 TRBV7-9 CASSQDPKQPQHLHF
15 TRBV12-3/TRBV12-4 CASSFLGQTYTEAFF
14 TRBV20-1 CSARGTRGTDTQYF
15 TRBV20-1 CSASTSYEEYYEQYF
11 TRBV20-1 CSARRWGSGDF
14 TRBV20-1 CSARDSPGDSEAFF
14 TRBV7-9 CASSQDPRVDTQYF
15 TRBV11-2 CASSLRPSYTGELFF
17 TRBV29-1 CSVEGPGQGEEGTEAFF
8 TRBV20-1 CSARGLFF
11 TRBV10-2 CASSESYTQYF
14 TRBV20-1 CSARRVNTDNGYTF
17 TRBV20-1 CSASDTSVRASYYGYTF
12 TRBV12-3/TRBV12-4 CAGKQGWTEAFF
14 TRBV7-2 CASSLGPGVSPLHF
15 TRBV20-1 CSARSPQGVVGGYTF
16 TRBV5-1 CASSLAVSYEGQPQHF
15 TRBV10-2 CASSWTGVGNQPQHF
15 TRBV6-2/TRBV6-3 CASMSGTNPYNEQFF
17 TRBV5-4 CASSLAVGAGSTVTQYF
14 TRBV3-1 CASSDRGQGTEAFF